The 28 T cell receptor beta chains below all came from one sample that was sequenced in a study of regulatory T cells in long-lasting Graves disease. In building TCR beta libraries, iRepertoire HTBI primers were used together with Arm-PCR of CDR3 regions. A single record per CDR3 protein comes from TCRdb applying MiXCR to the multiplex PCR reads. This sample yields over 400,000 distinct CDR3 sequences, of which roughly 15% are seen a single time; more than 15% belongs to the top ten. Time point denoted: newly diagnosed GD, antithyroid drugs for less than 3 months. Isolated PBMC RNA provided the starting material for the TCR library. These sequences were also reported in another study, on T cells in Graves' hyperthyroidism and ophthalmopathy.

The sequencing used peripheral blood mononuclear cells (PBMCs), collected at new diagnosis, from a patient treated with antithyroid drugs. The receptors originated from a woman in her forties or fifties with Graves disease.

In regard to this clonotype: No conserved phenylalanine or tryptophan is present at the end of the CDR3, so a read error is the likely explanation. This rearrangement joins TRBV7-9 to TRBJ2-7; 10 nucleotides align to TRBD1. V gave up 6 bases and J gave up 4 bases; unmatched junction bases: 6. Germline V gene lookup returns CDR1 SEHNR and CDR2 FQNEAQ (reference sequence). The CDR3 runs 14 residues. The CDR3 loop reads CASRLTGGGYEQYC. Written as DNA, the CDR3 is TGTGCCAGCAGGCTGACAGGGGGCGGTTACGAGCAGTACTGC.

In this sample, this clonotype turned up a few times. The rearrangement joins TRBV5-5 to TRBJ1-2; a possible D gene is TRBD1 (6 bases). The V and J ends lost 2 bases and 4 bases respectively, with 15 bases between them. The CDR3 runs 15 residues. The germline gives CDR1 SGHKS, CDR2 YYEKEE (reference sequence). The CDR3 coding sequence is TGTGCCAGCAGCTTAATTGCCGACAGGATCTATGGCTACACCTTC. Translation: CASSLIADRIYGYTF.

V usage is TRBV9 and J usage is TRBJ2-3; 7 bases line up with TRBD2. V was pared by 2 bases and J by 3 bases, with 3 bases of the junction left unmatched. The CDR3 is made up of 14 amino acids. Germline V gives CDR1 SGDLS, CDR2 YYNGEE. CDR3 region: CASSVLAETDTQYF. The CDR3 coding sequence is TGTGCCAGCAGCGTCCTAGCGGAGACAGATACGCAGTATTTT.

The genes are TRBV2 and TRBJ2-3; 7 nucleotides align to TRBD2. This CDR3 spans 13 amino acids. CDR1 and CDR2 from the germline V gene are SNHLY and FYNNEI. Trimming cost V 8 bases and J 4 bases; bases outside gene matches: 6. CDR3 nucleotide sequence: TGTGCCAGCGGCGGGCTAGCGGCAGATACGCAGTATTTT. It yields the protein CASGGLAADTQYF. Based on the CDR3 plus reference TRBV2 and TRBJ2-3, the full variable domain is EPEVTQTPSHQVTQMGQEVILRCVPISNHLYFYWYRQILGQKVEFLVSFYNNEISEKSEIFDDQFSVERPDGSNFTLKIRSTKLEDSAMYFCASGGLAADTQYFGPGTRLTVL.

The CDR3 region has the DNA TGTGCCAGCTCCGTGGGGCAGGGGTCCGACACCGGGGAGCTGTTTTTT. Encoded protein: CASSVGQGSDTGELFF. This chain joins TRBV6-4 and TRBJ2-2, with a possible D match to TRBD1 (6 bases). Deletions cut 8 bases from V and 3 bases from J, with 19 bases between. The CDR3 has 16 residues. The germline V gene encodes CDR1 MRHNA and CDR2 SNTAGT.

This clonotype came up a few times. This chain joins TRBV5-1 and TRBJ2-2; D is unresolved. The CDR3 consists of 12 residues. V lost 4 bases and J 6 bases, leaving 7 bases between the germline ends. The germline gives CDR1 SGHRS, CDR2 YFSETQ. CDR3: CASSRESGELFF. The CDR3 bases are TGCGCCAGCAGCAGGGAATCCGGGGAGCTGTTTTTT.

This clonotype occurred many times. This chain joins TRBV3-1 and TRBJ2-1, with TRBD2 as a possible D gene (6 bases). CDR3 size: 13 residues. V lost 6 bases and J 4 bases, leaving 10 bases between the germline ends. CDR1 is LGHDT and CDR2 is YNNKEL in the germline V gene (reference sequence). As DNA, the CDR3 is TGTGCCAGCAGACGACTAGGTTACAATGAGCAGTTCTTC. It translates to CASRRLGYNEQFF.

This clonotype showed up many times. CDR3 sequence (DNA): TGTGCCAGCAGTGAAGCCCTGGGACCCGGAAACACCATATATTTT. It encodes CASSEALGPGNTIYF. The gene calls are TRBV2 and TRBJ1-3; TRBD1 might be the D (5 bases). Germline V lookup: CDR1 SNHLY, CDR2 FYNNEI. The CDR3 has 15 amino acids. V was pared by 0 bases and J by 4 bases, with 10 bases between.

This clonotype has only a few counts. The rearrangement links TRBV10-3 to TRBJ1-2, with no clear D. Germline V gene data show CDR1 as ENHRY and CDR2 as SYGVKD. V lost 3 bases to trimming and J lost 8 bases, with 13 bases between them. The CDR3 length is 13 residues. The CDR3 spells CAISEGSGDGYTF. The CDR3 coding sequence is TGTGCCATCAGTGAAGGTTCTGGTGACGGCTACACCTTC.

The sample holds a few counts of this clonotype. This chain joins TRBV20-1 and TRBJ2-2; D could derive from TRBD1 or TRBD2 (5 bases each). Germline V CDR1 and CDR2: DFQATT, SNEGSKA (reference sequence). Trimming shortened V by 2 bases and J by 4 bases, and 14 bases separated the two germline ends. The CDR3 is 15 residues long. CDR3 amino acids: CSARRDRNGTGELFF. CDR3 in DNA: TGCAGTGCTAGAAGGGACCGCAACGGCACCGGGGAGCTGTTTTTT.

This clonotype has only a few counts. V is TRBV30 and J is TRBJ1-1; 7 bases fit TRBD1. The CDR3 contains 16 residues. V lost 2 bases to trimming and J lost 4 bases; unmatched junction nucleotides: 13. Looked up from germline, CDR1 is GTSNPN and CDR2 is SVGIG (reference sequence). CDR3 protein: CAWSKPYGTEVTEAFF. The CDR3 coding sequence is TGTGCCTGGAGTAAACCCTATGGGACAGAAGTCACTGAAGCTTTCTTT. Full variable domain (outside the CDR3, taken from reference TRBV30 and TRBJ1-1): SQTIHQWPATLVQPVGSPLSLECTVEGTSNPNLYWYRQAAGRGLQLLFYSVGIGQISSEVPQNLSASRPQDRQFILSSKKLLLSDSGFYLCAWSKPYGTEVTEAFFGQGTRLTVV.

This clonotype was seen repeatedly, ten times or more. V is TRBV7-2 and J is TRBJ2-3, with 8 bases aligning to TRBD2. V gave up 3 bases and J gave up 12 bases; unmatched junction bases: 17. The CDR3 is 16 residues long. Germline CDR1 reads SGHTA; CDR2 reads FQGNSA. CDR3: CASSFRIAASGSPQYF. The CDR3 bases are TGTGCCAGCAGCTTTAGGATCGCTGCCAGCGGGAGTCCTCAGTATTTT.

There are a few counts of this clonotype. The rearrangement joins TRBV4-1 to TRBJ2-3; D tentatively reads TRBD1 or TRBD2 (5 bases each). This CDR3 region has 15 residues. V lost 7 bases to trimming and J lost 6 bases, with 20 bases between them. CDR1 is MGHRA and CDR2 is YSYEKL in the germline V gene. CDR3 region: CASNSLGELRDTQYF. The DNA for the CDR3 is TGCGCCAGCAACTCCCTGGGGGAGCTTCGGGATACGCAGTATTTT.

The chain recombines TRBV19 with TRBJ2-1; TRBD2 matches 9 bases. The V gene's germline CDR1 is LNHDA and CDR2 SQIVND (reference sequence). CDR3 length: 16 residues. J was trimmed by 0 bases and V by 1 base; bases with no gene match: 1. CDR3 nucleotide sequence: TGTGCCAGTAGTATAGGACTAGCGGTCTCCTACAATGAGCAGTTCTTC. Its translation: CASSIGLAVSYNEQFF.

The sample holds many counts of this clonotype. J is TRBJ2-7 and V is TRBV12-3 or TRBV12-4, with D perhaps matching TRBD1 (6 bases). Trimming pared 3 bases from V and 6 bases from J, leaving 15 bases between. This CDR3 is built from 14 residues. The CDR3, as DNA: TGTGCCAGCAGTTTTGGGACAAGGGTCCTCGAGCAGTACTTC. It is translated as CASSFGTRVLEQYF.

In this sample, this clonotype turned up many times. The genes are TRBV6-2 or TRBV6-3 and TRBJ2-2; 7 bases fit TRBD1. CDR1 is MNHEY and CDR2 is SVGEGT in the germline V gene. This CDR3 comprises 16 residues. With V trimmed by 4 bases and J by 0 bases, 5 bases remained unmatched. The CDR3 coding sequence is TGTGCCAGCAGTTCGCCGGGACAGACGAACACCGGGGAGCTGTTTTTT. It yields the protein CASSSPGQTNTGELFF.

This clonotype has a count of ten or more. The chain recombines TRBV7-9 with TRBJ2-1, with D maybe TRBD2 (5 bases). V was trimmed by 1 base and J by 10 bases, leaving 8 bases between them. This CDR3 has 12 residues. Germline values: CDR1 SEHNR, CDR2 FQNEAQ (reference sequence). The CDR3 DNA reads TGTGCCAGCAGCTTAGGTCCTAGCGAGCAGTTCTTC. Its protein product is CASSLGPSEQFF.

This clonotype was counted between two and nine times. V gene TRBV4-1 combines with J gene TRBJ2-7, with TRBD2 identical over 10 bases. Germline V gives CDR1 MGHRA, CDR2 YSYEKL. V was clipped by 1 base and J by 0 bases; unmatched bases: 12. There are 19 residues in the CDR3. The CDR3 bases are TGCGCCAGCAGCCAAGTTTTCCTAGCGGGAGCTTTAAGCTCCTACGAGCAGTACTTC. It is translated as CASSQVFLAGALSSYEQYF.

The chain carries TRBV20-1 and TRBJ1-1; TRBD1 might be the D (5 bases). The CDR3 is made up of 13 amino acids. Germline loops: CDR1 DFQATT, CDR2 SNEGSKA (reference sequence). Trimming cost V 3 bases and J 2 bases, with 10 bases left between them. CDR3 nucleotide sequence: TGCAGTGCTAGTTGGACACCAAACACTGAAGCTTTCTTT. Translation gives CSASWTPNTEAFF.

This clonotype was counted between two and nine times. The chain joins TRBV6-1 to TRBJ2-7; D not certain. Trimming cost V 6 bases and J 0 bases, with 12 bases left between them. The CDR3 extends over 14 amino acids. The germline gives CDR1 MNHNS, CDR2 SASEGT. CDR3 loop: CASRSRFSSYEQYF. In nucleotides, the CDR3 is TGTGCCAGCAGGTCGAGATTCTCCTCCTACGAGCAGTACTTC.

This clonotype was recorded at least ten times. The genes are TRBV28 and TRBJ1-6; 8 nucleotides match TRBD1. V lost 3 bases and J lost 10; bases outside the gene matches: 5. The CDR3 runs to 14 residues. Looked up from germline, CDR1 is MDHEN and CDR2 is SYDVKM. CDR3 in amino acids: CASSLTGVGSPLHF. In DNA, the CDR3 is TGTGCCAGCAGTTTGACAGGGGTAGGCTCACCCCTCCACTTT.

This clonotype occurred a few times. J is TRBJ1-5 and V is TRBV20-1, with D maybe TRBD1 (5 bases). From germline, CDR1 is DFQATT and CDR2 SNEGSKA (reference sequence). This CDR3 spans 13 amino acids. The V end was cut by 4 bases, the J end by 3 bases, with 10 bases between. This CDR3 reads CSAKGRNNQPQHF. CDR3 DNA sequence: TGCAGTGCTAAGGGGAGGAACAATCAGCCCCAGCATTTT.

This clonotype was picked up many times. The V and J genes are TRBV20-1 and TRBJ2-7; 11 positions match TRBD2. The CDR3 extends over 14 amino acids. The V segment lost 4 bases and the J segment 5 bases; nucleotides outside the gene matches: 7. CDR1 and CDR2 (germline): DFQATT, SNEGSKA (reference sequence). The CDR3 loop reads CSAIASGRLDEQYF. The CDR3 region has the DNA TGCAGTGCTATCGCTAGCGGGAGGTTGGACGAGCAGTACTTC.

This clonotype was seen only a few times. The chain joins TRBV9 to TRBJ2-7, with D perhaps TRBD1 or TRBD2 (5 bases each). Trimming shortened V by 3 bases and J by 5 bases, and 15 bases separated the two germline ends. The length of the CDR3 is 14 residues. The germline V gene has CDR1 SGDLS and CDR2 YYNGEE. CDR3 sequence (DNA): TGTGCCAGCAGCGCCTCCGGGACCCCCCACGAGCAGTACTTC. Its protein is CASSASGTPHEQYF.

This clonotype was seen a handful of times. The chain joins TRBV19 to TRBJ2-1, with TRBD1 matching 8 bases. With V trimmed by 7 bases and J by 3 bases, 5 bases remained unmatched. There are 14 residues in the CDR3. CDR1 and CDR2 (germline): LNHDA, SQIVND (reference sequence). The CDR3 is CASTGDRSYNEQFF. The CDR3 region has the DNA TGTGCCAGTACCGGGGACAGGAGCTACAATGAGCAGTTCTTC.

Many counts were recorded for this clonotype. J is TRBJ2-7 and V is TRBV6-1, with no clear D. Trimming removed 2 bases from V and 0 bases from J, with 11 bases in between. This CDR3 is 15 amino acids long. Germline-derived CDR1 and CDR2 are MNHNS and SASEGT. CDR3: CASSEFGRHSYEQYF. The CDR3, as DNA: TGTGCCAGCAGTGAATTTGGTCGTCACTCCTACGAGCAGTACTTC.

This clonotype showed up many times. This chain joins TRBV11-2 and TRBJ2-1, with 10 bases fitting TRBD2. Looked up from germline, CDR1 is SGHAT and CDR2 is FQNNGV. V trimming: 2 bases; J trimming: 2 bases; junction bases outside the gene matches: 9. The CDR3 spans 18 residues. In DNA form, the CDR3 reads TGTGCCAGCAGCTTATGGACTAGCGGTTGGTGGCCCTACAATGAGCAGTTCTTC. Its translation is CASSLWTSGWWPYNEQFF.

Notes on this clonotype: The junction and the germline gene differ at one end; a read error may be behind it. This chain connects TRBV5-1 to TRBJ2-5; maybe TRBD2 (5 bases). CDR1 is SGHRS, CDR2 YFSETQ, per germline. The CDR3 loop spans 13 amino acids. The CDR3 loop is CASSYPRGETLYF. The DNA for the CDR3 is TGCGCCAGCAGCTACCCCCGGGGTGAGACCCTGTACTTC.